These 30 T cell receptor beta chains share one sample of origin, sequenced in a study of shared clonotypes between healthy human individuals. The table came from immunoSEQ multiplex PCR; TCRdb's copy has only in-frame clones and leaves some out. The data show around 2,000,000 clones, 85% to 95% seen once. Sequenced sample: naive CD4+ T cells sorted from blood. This sample's subset: CD45RA+ positively selected. The receptors were sampled from a man aged 18 to 29 in good health.

This clone was counted a single time. The chain joins TRBV30 to TRBJ1-5; D may be TRBD1 (5 bases). V was trimmed by 0 bases and J by 0 bases, leaving 9 bases between them. The CDR3 extends over 15 amino acids. The germline V gene has CDR1 GTSNPN and CDR2 SVGIG (reference sequence). The CDR3 spells CAWSVGEYSNQPQHF. CDR3 in DNA: TGTGCCTGGAGTGTAGGGGAGTATAGCAATCAGCCCCAGCATTTT.

The CDR3 nucleotides are TGTGCCATCAGTGAGTCGGACAGCCCATCCTACGAGCAGTACTTC. Translation: CAISESDSPSYEQYF. The chain recombines TRBV10-3 with TRBJ2-7; D might be TRBD1 (6 bases). V was shortened by 0 bases and J by 1 base, with 10 bases between the two germline ends. This CDR3 region has 15 residues. Germline V gene sequence: CDR1 ENHRY, CDR2 SYGVKD.

The chain uses TRBV5-1 and TRBJ1-6; 9 positions match TRBD1. The CDR3 has 18 residues. From germline, CDR1 is SGHRS and CDR2 YFSETQ. V was pared by 0 bases and J by 7 bases, with 11 bases of the junction left unmatched. The CDR3 DNA reads TGCGCCAGCAGCTTGGCCGGATTGGGACAGGGAGGCAATTCACCCCTCCACTTT. Its protein is CASSLAGLGQGGNSPLHF.

This chain joins TRBV18 and TRBJ2-2; maybe TRBD1 (5 bases). The germline gives CDR1 KGHSH, CDR2 LQKENI. CDR3 length: 17 amino acids. V dropped 3 bases and J dropped 8 bases, with 22 bases sitting between them. CDR3 bases: TGTGCCAGCTCACCCGACCCGACAGCTATACTCCAAGGGGAGCTGTTTTTT. This sequence encodes CASSPDPTAILQGELFF.

This clone has a handful of counts. The chain has TRBV10-3 and TRBJ1-1, with D possibly being TRBD1 (6 bases). This CDR3 is built from 15 residues. V lost 6 bases to trimming and J lost 1 base, with 15 bases between them. Germline lookup yields CDR1 ENHRY and CDR2 SYGVKD. The chain's CDR3 is CAISPRQTGNTEAFF. DNA for the CDR3: TGTGCCATCAGCCCCCGACAGACAGGGAACACTGAAGCTTTCTTT.

The chain couples TRBV5-1 to TRBJ2-1, with 9 bases fitting TRBD2. This CDR3 has 15 residues. The V gene's germline CDR1 is SGHRS and CDR2 YFSETQ. V shed 4 bases, J shed 0 bases, and the junction held 2 bases outside the gene matches. CDR3 nucleotide sequence: TGCGCCAGCAGCGTGACTAGCGGCTCCTACAATGAGCAGTTCTTC. This translates into CASSVTSGSYNEQFF.

V and J are TRBV7-9 and TRBJ1-1; the D gene is possibly TRBD1 (6 bases). The length of the CDR3 is 15 residues. Per the germline V gene, CDR1 is SEHNR and CDR2 is FQNEAQ (reference sequence). V was pared by 7 bases and J by 3 bases, with 18 bases between. CDR3: CASIVTGGLYTEAFF. CDR3 in DNA: TGTGCCAGCATTGTGACTGGGGGGCTCTACACTGAAGCTTTCTTT.

V usage is TRBV6-1 and J usage is TRBJ2-7; the match to TRBD2 covers 11 bases. Germline CDR1 and CDR2: MNHNS and SASEGT. The CDR3 extends over 14 amino acids. The ends lost 8 bases at V and 0 bases at J; junction bases unmatched: 3. As DNA, the CDR3 is TGTGCCAGCCGGGGACTAGCGGACTCCTACGAGCAGTACTTC. This translates into CASRGLADSYEQYF.

V and J are TRBV19 and TRBJ1-1; D is ambiguous. There are 15 residues in the CDR3. CDR1 and CDR2 from the germline V gene are LNHDA and SQIVND (reference sequence). With 7 bases removed from V and 0 bases from J, the gap between germline ends came to 15 bases. The CDR3 is CASKDGRQMNTEAFF. As DNA, the CDR3 is TGTGCCAGTAAGGATGGGCGACAAATGAACACTGAAGCTTTCTTT.

About this clone itself: The junction and the germline gene differ at one end; a read error may be behind it. The sample has other DNA sequences that encode this CDR3 too. The chain carries TRBV7-3 and TRBJ2-1; weak D call: TRBD1 (6 bases). Per germline, CDR1 SGHTA and CDR2 FQGTGA. CDR3 length: 15 residues. In DNA form, the CDR3 reads TGTGCCAGCAGCCTAACCGGGACACCGTACAATGAGCAGTTCTTC. Its protein product is CASSLTGTPYNEQFF.

Written as DNA, the CDR3 is TGTGCCAGTCTTGCCGGACAGGGGGGAACTGAAGCTTTCTTT. Translating gives CASLAGQGGTEAFF. The chain uses TRBV2 and TRBJ1-1; TRBD1 agrees at 10 bases. CDR1 SNHLY and CDR2 FYNNEI come from the germline V gene. CDR3 length equals 14 residues. The V segment lost 9 bases and the J segment 5 bases; nucleotides outside the gene matches: 9.

The chain employs TRBV6-1 and TRBJ2-3; 9 bases align to TRBD2. This CDR3 contains 14 residues. In germline, CDR1 is MNHNS, CDR2 SASEGT. V dropped 5 bases and J dropped 4; count of bases not matched to a gene: 4. The CDR3 sequence: CASSWREGPDTQYF. DNA of the CDR3: TGTGCCAGCAGTTGGCGGGAGGGCCCAGATACGCAGTATTTT.

This clone has just one count. The chain combines TRBV6-6 with TRBJ2-3; D is undetermined. Germline V gene sequence: CDR1 MNHNY, CDR2 SVGAGI (reference sequence). The CDR3 is made up of 11 amino acids. V was clipped by 6 bases and J by 7 bases, with 8 bases between them. The CDR3 loop is CASRQLNTQYF. The CDR3 DNA reads as TGTGCCAGCAGGCAACTAAATACGCAGTATTTT.

This chain connects TRBV7-2 to TRBJ2-1; TRBD2 aligns across 7 bases. Germline trimming cut 2 bases from V and 3 bases from J; bases unmatched to any gene: 4. The CDR3 contains 15 residues. Per the germline V gene, CDR1 is SGHTA and CDR2 is FQGNSA. In nucleotides, the CDR3 is TGTGCCAGCAGCTTATCAAGCGGGAACTACAATGAGCAGTTCTTC. This encodes CASSLSSGNYNEQFF.

The chain carries TRBV29-1 and TRBJ1-2; D gene uncertain. CDR1 and CDR2 from the germline V gene are SQVTM and ANQGSEA. The CDR3 is made up of 9 amino acids. V was cut by 4 bases and J by 8 bases, with 5 bases left in between. The CDR3 sequence is CSVGEGYTF. The CDR3 nucleotides read TGCAGCGTTGGAGAGGGCTACACCTTC.

To note about this clone: In the same sample, other DNA sequences code for this CDR3. The rearrangement uses TRBV30 and TRBJ1-1, with no clear D. CDR3 length: 13 residues. The V end lost 3 bases, the J end lost 0 bases, and 8 bases lay between the germline ends. Germline CDR1 reads GTSNPN; CDR2 reads SVGIG (reference sequence). In DNA form, the CDR3 reads TGTGCCTGGAGGGAGGGAGTGAACACTGAAGCTTTCTTT. Protein sequence: CAWREGVNTEAFF.

Regarding this clone: Other DNA sequences in this sample translate to the same CDR3. The V gene is TRBV30, the J gene TRBJ2-1; possibly TRBD2 for D (6 bases). The V end lost 0 bases, the J end lost 7 bases, and 7 bases lay between the germline ends. This CDR3 comprises 12 residues. Germline CDR1 and CDR2: GTSNPN and SVGIG (reference sequence). As DNA, the CDR3 is TGTGCCTGGAGTGTCCGGGGGAATGAGCAGTTCTTC. Encoded protein: CAWSVRGNEQFF.

The chain joins TRBV29-1 to TRBJ1-2; D is unresolved. The CDR3 has 13 amino acids. Germline CDR1 is SQVTM and CDR2 is ANQGSEA. V gave up 4 bases and J gave up 1 base, with 10 bases separating them. CDR3 in amino acids: CSVGQLNNYGYTF. CDR3 in DNA: TGCAGCGTTGGCCAGCTTAATAACTATGGCTACACCTTC.

V usage is TRBV9 and J usage is TRBJ2-3, with D hard to call. The CDR3 is made up of 15 amino acids. With 0 bases removed from V and 4 bases from J, the gap between germline ends came to 12 bases. The germline CDR1 and CDR2 sequences are SGDLS and YYNGEE. Here the CDR3 reads CASSVESGIPDTQYF. CDR3 DNA: TGTGCCAGCAGCGTAGAGTCAGGTATTCCAGATACGCAGTATTTT. The variable domain in full, with the rest retrieved from reference TRBV9 and TRBJ2-3, is DSGVTQTPKHLITATGQRVTLRCSPRSGDLSVYWYQQSLDQGLQFLIQYYNGEERAKGNILERFSAQQFPDLHSELNLSSLELGDSALYFCASSVESGIPDTQYFGPGTRLTVL.

This chain joins TRBV6-6 and TRBJ1-5; possible D gene TRBD1, 6 bases. CDR1 is MNHNY, CDR2 SVGAGI, per germline (reference sequence). Trimming removed 2 bases from V and 5 bases from J, with 13 bases in between. CDR3 size: 15 residues. The CDR3 coding sequence is TGTGCCAGCAGTTACCAAGCGGCAGGGGATCAGCCCCAGCATTTT. Translating it yields CASSYQAAGDQPQHF.

The rearrangement uses TRBV5-1 and TRBJ1-4; D is unresolved. The germline CDR1 and CDR2 sequences are SGHRS and YFSETQ. V was shortened by 0 bases and J by 7 bases, with 10 bases between the two germline ends. This CDR3 has 14 amino acids. CDR3 DNA sequence: TGCGCCAGCAGCTTGGAAGGCTGGCCTGAAAAACTGTTTTTT. Encoded protein: CASSLEGWPEKLFF.

Concerning this clone: Germline is not matched at one junction end, which may reflect a read error. The rearrangement links TRBV10-3 to TRBJ2-1, with D possibly called TRBD1 or TRBD2 (6 bases each). The CDR3 sequence is 13 residues long. The germline V gene has CDR1 ENHRY and CDR2 SYGVKD. The CDR3 sequence is CAISESGGNGQFF. CDR3 sequence (DNA): TGTGCCATCAGTGAGTCAGGGGGGAATGGGCAGTTCTTC.

This clone was detected only once. The rearrangement links TRBV7-2 to TRBJ2-1; 7 bases are a match to TRBD2. The CDR3 contains 15 residues. Trimming at V came to 5 bases and at J to 4 bases, leaving 8 bases not matched to a gene. Germline V lookup: CDR1 SGHTA, CDR2 FQGNSA. CDR3 amino acids: CASSQQASGYNEQFF. CDR3 in DNA: TGTGCCAGCAGCCAACAGGCTAGCGGATACAATGAGCAGTTCTTC.

The rearrangement joins TRBV5-1 to TRBJ2-2; weak D call: TRBD2 (5 bases). The germline V gene encodes CDR1 SGHRS and CDR2 YFSETQ. This CDR3 comprises 13 residues. The germline V and J ends were trimmed by 4 bases and 7 bases, with 11 bases remaining between them. Here the CDR3 reads CASSPNSDGELFF. CDR3 sequence (DNA): TGCGCCAGCAGCCCCAATAGCGACGGGGAGCTGTTTTTT.

A word on this clone: This specimen includes other DNA sequences encoding the same CDR3. The chain has TRBV5-1 and TRBJ2-7; the D call may be TRBD1 or TRBD2 (5 bases each). The CDR3 is 12 residues long. CDR1 SGHRS and CDR2 YFSETQ come from the germline V gene. Trimming took off 4 bases at V and 3 bases at J, with 8 bases between the two ends. The CDR3 sequence: CASSRDHYEQYF. Here the CDR3 DNA reads TGCGCCAGCAGCCGGGACCACTACGAGCAGTACTTC.

The sample holds a few counts of this clone. V gene TRBV6-1 combines with J gene TRBJ1-5; tentatively, D is TRBD1 (6 bases). V gave up 4 bases and J gave up 5 bases, with 9 bases separating them. Germline V gene sequence: CDR1 MNHNS, CDR2 SASEGT. CDR3 length equals 13 residues. This CDR3 is CASSVGGDQPQHF. The CDR3 region has the DNA TGTGCCAGCAGTGTAGGGGGAGATCAGCCCCAGCATTTT.

V and J are TRBV11-2 and TRBJ1-2; 7 bases align to TRBD1. CDR3 length: 15 residues. Looked up from germline, CDR1 is SGHAT and CDR2 is FQNNGV. Losses at the gene ends were 5 bases for V and 5 bases for J; bases not matched to a gene: 11. Here the CDR3 DNA reads TGTGCCAGCAGCCTTTTTTCGACAGGGAATTATGGCTACACCTTC. Translated, it gives CASSLFSTGNYGYTF.

The rearrangement links TRBV25-1 to TRBJ1-5, with TRBD1 as a possible D gene (5 bases). Trimming removed 7 bases from V and 3 bases from J, with 13 bases in between. This CDR3 comprises 14 residues. The germline V gene has CDR1 MGHDK and CDR2 SYGVNS. The CDR3 sequence is CASTSAGTNQPQHF. The CDR3, as DNA: TGTGCCAGCACCTCCGCAGGGACCAATCAGCCCCAGCATTTT. Using reference TRBV25-1 and TRBJ1-5 for the parts outside the CDR3, the full variable domain is EADIYQTPRYLVIGTGKKITLECSQTMGHDKMYWYQQDPGMELHLIHYSYGVNSTEKGDLSSESTVSRIRTEHFPLTLESARPSHTSQYLCASTSAGTNQPQHFGDGTRLSIL.

The chain recombines TRBV6-1 with TRBJ2-7; 9 bases agree with TRBD1. Germline lookup yields CDR1 MNHNS and CDR2 SASEGT. V dropped 6 bases and J dropped 4; count of bases not matched to a gene: 7. The CDR3 contains 14 residues. DNA of the CDR3: TGTGCCAGCAGCCCCGGGACAGGGAAATACGAGCAGTACTTC. Protein sequence: CASSPGTGKYEQYF.

This rearrangement joins TRBV11-3 to TRBJ1-1; D gene unclear. V was cut by 0 bases and J by 8 bases, with 13 bases left in between. This CDR3 is built from 14 residues. CDR1 and CDR2 (germline): SGHNT, YENEEA. The CDR3 loop is CASSLDQRSPEAFF. As DNA, the CDR3 is TGTGCCAGCAGCTTAGATCAACGCAGTCCCGAAGCTTTCTTT. Full variable domain (remainder filled in from reference TRBV11-3 and TRBJ1-1): EAGVVQSPRYKIIEKKQPVAFWCNPISGHNTLYWYLQNLGQGPELLIRYENEEAVDDSQLPKDRFSAERLKGVDSTLKIQPAELGDSAVYLCASSLDQRSPEAFFGQGTRLTVV.